This record looks at one TCR beta chain sequence and its context. The antigen is undetermined. Losses at the gene ends were 8 bases for V and 0 bases for J; bases not matched to a gene: 10. CDR1 and CDR2 from the germline V gene are MDHEN and SYDVKM. The CDR3 has 16 residues. This entry belongs to a study of cytomegalovirus exposure and HLA in healthy donors. Whole-study findings and limits: As was reported, the HLA-A and HLA-B alleles of most subjects were accurately predicted from TCR beta sequences.

The primer mix had 60 Vbeta and 13 Jbeta primers. TCRdb's copy holds only in-frame clones and misses some; the assay was immunoSEQ multiplex PCR. This repertoire shows around 150,000 clones, less than 90% found once; its top ten account for around 1.8%. Sequenced input: PBMCs. The V call is TRBV28, the J call TRBJ1-3; the match to TRBD1 covers 7 bases. This TCR was recovered from a woman aged 18-30 years in good health and CMV-seronegative. CDR3 DNA sequence: TGTGCCAGCCTTATGGGGGGACAGCTCTCTGGAAACACCATATATTTT. The encoded protein is CASLMGGQLSGNTIYF.